This T cell receptor (beta chain) was found in a study of T-cell memory formation after mild COVID-19. Study background: Across donors, TCR clusters were largely donor specific.

Remarks on this clonotype: Its cognate antigen is unknown.

MiXCR, applied by TCRdb to the 5' RACE reads, yields one record per CDR3 protein. The table lists about 430,000 distinct CDR3 sequences, more than 20% of them singletons, with around 8.8% in the top ten. This CDR3 is built from 14 residues. Trimming left V 4 bases short and J 3 bases short, with 12 bases between. Germline-derived CDR1 and CDR2 are ENHRY and SYGVKD. Whole-study results and caveats: Contracting clones from day 15 to 85 showed balanced CD4/CD8; later expanders favored CD4+.

The sequenced sample consisted of PBMCs or a T cell subset sorted from them (not recorded which). The V call is TRBV10-3, the J call TRBJ1-1; D might be TRBD1 (6 bases). The sequence was obtained from an adult woman who had mild COVID-19 (a few samples of this study predate the infection). Cell type and time point are not known. This chain's CDR3 is CAISVRGSDTEAFF. For the CDR3, the DNA is TGTGCCATCAGTGTTAGGGGGTCTGACACTGAAGCTTTCTTT.